This TCR beta chain was retrieved from a study of T cell repertoires in cytomegalovirus infection. Study-wide results and limits: Summed public TCR beta family frequency identified CMV carriers bearing the relevant HLA. HLA-C-restricted CMV-specific TCR beta clonotypes prevailed in the ex vivo response.

Trimming took 5 bases from V and 5 from J, leaving 20 bases between them. The germline V gene encodes CDR1 MNHEY and CDR2 SVGEGT. This CDR3 spans 16 amino acids. MiXCR was run by TCRdb on the reads, yielding one entry per CDR3 protein. The sample records roughly 630,000 distinct CDR3 sequences, approximately 24% being singletons. In the case of this clonotype: Its target is unknown.

The sample comprised CD8+ T cells from PBMCs. This sequence joins TRBV6-2 or TRBV6-3 and TRBJ2-3; maybe TRBD1 (6 bases). This receptor was obtained from a human donor in good health (CMV status not recorded). Some clones in this sample may be carry-over from other donors' samples. Written as DNA, the CDR3 is TGTGCCAGCAGTCGGACGACAGGCCTGATTCTAGATACGCAGTATTTT. Translated: CASSRTTGLILDTQYF.